Only a few counts were recorded for the clone carrying this TCR beta chain. The antigen is not known. TCRdb analysed the RACE reads with MiXCR anew, one entry per CDR3 protein. The table includes approximately 370,000 distinct CDR3 sequences, about 5.4% detected once. The record originates from a study of human T cells and chemical hapten exposure. The time point was: pre-sensitization, week 0. Treatment: therapeutic diphenylcyclopropenone sensitization with weekly scalp DPC. At every patch-test visit, blood was drawn before the patch test was applied. Study results and limitations: Expanded TCR sets contained significantly more large CDR3 similarity clusters than controls.

The CDR3 is made up of 16 amino acids. V was clipped by 4 bases and J by 1 base, with 11 bases between them. Germline-derived CDR1 and CDR2 are LGHNA and YNFKEQ. The material sequenced was whole blood, taken in connection with sensitization to the hapten diphenylcyclopropenone (DPC). This TCR was sampled from a woman aged 18-35 years with alopecia areata. Some clones in this sample may be carry-over from other donors' samples. The genes are TRBV4-2 and TRBJ2-6, with D possibly being TRBD2 (5 bases). The CDR3, as DNA: TGTGCCAGCAGCCCCCCCCGAGGGTCTGGGGCCAACGTCCTGACTTTC. It yields the protein CASSPPRGSGANVLTF.